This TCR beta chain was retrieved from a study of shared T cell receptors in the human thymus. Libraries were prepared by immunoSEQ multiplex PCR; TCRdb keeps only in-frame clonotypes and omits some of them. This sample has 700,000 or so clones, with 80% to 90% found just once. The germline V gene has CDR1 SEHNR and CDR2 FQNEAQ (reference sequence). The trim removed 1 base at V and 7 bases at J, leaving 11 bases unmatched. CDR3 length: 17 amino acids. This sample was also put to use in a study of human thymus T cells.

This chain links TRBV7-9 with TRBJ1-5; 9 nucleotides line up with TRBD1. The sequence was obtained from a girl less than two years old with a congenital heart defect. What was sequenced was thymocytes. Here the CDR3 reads CASSLVTGTGSGQPQHF. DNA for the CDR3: TGTGCCAGCAGCTTAGTTACCGGGACAGGGTCGGGACAGCCCCAGCATTTT.